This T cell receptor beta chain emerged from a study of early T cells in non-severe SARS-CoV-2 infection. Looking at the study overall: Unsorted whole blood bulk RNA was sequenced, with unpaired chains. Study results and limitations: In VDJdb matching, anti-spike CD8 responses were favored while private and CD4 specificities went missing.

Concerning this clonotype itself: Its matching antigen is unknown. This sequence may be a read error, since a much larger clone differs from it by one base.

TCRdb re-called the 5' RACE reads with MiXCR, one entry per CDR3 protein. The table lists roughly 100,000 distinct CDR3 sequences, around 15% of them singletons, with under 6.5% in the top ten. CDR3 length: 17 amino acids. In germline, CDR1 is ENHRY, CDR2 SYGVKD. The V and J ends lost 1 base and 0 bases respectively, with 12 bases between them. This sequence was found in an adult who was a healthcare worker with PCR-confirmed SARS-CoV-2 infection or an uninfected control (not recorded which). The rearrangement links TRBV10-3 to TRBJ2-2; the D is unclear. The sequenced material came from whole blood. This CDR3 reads CAISELVWQPNTGELFF. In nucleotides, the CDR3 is TGTGCCATCAGTGAGTTAGTGTGGCAGCCGAACACCGGGGAGCTGTTTTTT.